This T cell receptor (beta chain) was recovered during a study of T cell responses to AZD1222 COVID-19 vaccine. At the level of the study: Doses given second, at about 4 or about 12 weeks, were pooled. Overall study results and limits: Donor demographics were predominantly white British with a female majority; clonal diversity may be underestimated. With dominance at 160-218 and 743-854, vaccine-associated CD4 TCRs spanned spike.

Here immunoSEQ multiplex PCR was the method, and the copy in TCRdb shows in-frame clones only, minus some. Among tens of thousands of clones, 75% to 90% were seen once, and the ten largest hold approximately 2.5%. The CDR3 totals 13 residues. With 1 base removed from V and 0 bases from J, the gap between germline ends came to 4 bases. Germline V gene data show CDR1 as GTSNPN and CDR2 as SVGIG (reference sequence). As for this clone: The antigen remains unidentified.

The specimen comprised peripheral blood, sampled on day 0 of AZD1222 vaccination. The receptor was derived from an adult in good health. This chain links TRBV30 with TRBJ1-5; D not certain. CDR3 protein: CAWSGVSNQPQHF. The CDR3 DNA reads as TGTGCCTGGAGTGGAGTTAGCAATCAGCCCCAGCATTTT.